These 26 T cell receptor beta chains were sequenced from one sample in a study of vaccination effects on CD4 cells after COVID-19. The antigens these receptors bind are not known. The repertoire was sequenced with immunoSEQ multiplex PCR; TCRdb's copy has only in-frame clones and lacks some. The sample consists of about 72,000 clones, roughly 80% of them appearing once. With approximately 9 days of culture completed, CD4+ T cells were isolated. The specimen comprised CD4+ T cells from PBMCs cultured without peptide, sampled before COVID-19 vaccination. These receptors came from a human donor who received a COVID-19 vaccine.

This chain connects TRBV4-3 to TRBJ2-1; D is ambiguous. The ends were cut back, 3 bases at V and 2 bases at J, with 14 bases in the middle. CDR1 LGHNA and CDR2 YSLEER come from the germline V gene. The CDR3 totals 16 residues. CDR3: CASSQFHKGPYNEQFF. CDR3 sequence (DNA): TGCGCCAGCAGCCAGTTTCATAAGGGCCCCTACAATGAGCAGTTCTTC.

This clone has only one observation. V and J are TRBV6-5 and TRBJ1-2; 8 bases are shared with TRBD1. Germline V lookup: CDR1 MNHEY, CDR2 SVGAGI. CDR3 size: 14 residues. With V trimmed by 6 bases and J by 7 bases, 10 bases remained unmatched. DNA for the CDR3: TGTGCCAGCAGAGTGGCGCAGGGGGCGTTTGGCTACACCTTC. Translated, it gives CASRVAQGAFGYTF.

Only a few counts were recorded for this clone. The rearrangement uses TRBV7-3 and TRBJ2-2; 9 bases align to TRBD1. The V gene end was trimmed by 5 bases and the J gene end by 2 bases; junction bases not matched to a gene: 6. CDR1 is SGHTA, CDR2 FQGTGA, per germline. The CDR3 is made up of 16 amino acids. The CDR3 bases are TGTGCCAGCAGCCCTTTGACAGGGGGAAACACCGGGGAGCTGTTTTTT. The encoded protein is CASSPLTGGNTGELFF.

DNA for the CDR3: TGCGCCAGCAGCGACCCACGTCAGGGGTGGGATTCACCCCTCCACTTT. This sequence encodes CASSDPRQGWDSPLHF. This sequence joins TRBV5-1 and TRBJ1-6, with D possibly being TRBD1 (6 bases). V dropped 4 bases and J dropped 8 bases, with 19 bases sitting between them. Per germline, CDR1 SGHRS and CDR2 YFSETQ. The CDR3 covers 16 residues.

This clone was seen a few times. This rearrangement joins TRBV2 to TRBJ1-2; perhaps TRBD1 as D (5 bases). Germline loops: CDR1 SNHLY, CDR2 FYNNEI. The CDR3 consists of 13 residues. Trimming cost V 3 bases and J 4 bases, with 9 bases left between them. The DNA for the CDR3 is TGTGCCAGCAGTGAGAGACAGATCTATGGCTACACCTTC. It is translated as CASSERQIYGYTF. The full variable domain, completed using reference TRBV2 and TRBJ1-2, is EPEVTQTPSHQVTQMGQEVILRCVPISNHLYFYWYRQILGQKVEFLVSFYNNEISEKSEIFDDQFSVERPDGSNFTLKIRSTKLEDSAMYFCASSERQIYGYTFGSGTRLTVV.

The V call is TRBV18, the J call TRBJ1-2; TRBD1 is a possible D gene (6 bases). The CDR3 is made up of 15 amino acids. The V gene lost 3 bases and the J gene lost 8 bases, with 19 bases spanning the gap. CDR1 and CDR2 from the germline V gene are KGHSH and LQKENI. CDR3 sequence (DNA): TGTGCCAGCTCACCGGGGGCCCTGTGGGGGGAAGGCTACACCTTC. Translating gives CASSPGALWGEGYTF.

This rearrangement joins TRBV19 to TRBJ1-1, with D maybe TRBD1 (6 bases). Germline V CDR1 and CDR2: LNHDA, SQIVND (reference sequence). The CDR3 consists of 14 residues. The V gene lost 6 bases and the J gene lost 6 bases, with 17 bases spanning the gap. The CDR3 sequence: CASSTNRERPEAFF. The CDR3 nucleotides read TGTGCCAGTAGCACAAACAGGGAAAGGCCTGAAGCTTTCTTT.

The chain is built from TRBV6-4 and TRBJ1-2, with D possibly matching TRBD1 (5 bases). CDR1 is MRHNA and CDR2 is SNTAGT in the germline V gene. Trimming took 6 bases from V and 4 from J, leaving 12 bases between them. The CDR3 is 13 residues long. For the CDR3, the DNA is TGTGCCAGCAGGGCGACAGCCAGCTATGGCTACACCTTC. Protein product: CASRATASYGYTF.

A few counts support this clone. The chain is built from TRBV29-1 and TRBJ1-2; 7 bases fit TRBD1. Germline V CDR1 and CDR2: SQVTM, ANQGSEA. CDR3 length: 13 amino acids. J lost 4 bases, V lost 4 bases, and 6 bases had no gene match. CDR3 bases: TGCAGCGTTGGGACAGGACTGATCTATGGCTACACCTTC. It translates to CSVGTGLIYGYTF.

The genes are TRBV27 and TRBJ2-5; 10 bases agree with TRBD2. V lost 6 bases and J lost 5; bases outside the gene matches: 6. The CDR3 spans 14 residues. The germline V gene encodes CDR1 MNHEY and CDR2 SMNVEV (reference sequence). As DNA, the CDR3 is TGTGCCAGCAGCGAGCGGGGGGGCGGGGAGACCCAGTACTTC. This gives the protein CASSERGGGETQYF.

This chain links TRBV6-5 with TRBJ1-2; no clear D gene. Germline values: CDR1 MNHEY, CDR2 SVGAGI. The CDR3 is 14 residues long. With 6 bases removed from V and 6 bases from J, the gap between germline ends came to 17 bases. The CDR3, as DNA: TGTGCCAGCAGGTCTGGCCGGCTTCCGAATGGCTACACCTTC. This sequence encodes CASRSGRLPNGYTF.

The chain employs TRBV24-1 and TRBJ2-4; 9 nucleotides line up with TRBD1. This CDR3 contains 15 residues. Germline lookup yields CDR1 KGHDR and CDR2 SFDVKD. Unmatched junction bases numbered 6, after V lost 9 bases and J lost 1 base. The chain's CDR3 is CATRWTGAAKNIQYF. The CDR3 DNA is TGTGCCACCCGTTGGACAGGGGCTGCCAAAAACATTCAGTACTTC.

This clone was found a few times. The J gene is TRBJ2-7, the V gene TRBV6-5; the match to TRBD1 covers 9 bases. The CDR3 loop spans 15 amino acids. The V segment lost 8 bases and the J segment 3 bases; nucleotides outside the gene matches: 11. Germline loops: CDR1 MNHEY, CDR2 SVGAGI. DNA for the CDR3: TGTGCCAGCCAATCCAAGTCGGGACAGGGCTACGAGCAGTACGTC. The encoded protein is CASQSKSGQGYEQYV.

This rearrangement joins TRBV7-8 to TRBJ1-5, with 8 bases fitting TRBD1. From germline, CDR1 is SGHVS and CDR2 FQNEAQ. The ends lost 2 bases at V and 9 bases at J; junction bases unmatched: 9. This CDR3 contains 15 residues. The CDR3 spells CASSLRLAGGRPQHF. CDR3 nucleotides: TGTGCCAGCAGCTTAAGATTGGCAGGGGGCCGGCCCCAGCATTTT. The full variable domain, its missing parts supplied by reference TRBV7-8 and TRBJ1-5, is GAGVSQSPRYKVAKRGQDVALRCDPISGHVSLFWYQQALGQGPEFLTYFQNEAQLDKSGLPSDRFFAERPEGSVSTLKIQRTQQEDSAVYLCASSLRLAGGRPQHFGDGTRLSIL.

The chain carries TRBV5-1 and TRBJ2-5; maybe TRBD2 (5 bases). The CDR3 contains 13 residues. The V end was cut by 0 bases, the J end by 6 bases, with 9 bases between. Germline CDR1 is SGHRS and CDR2 is YFSETQ. The chain's CDR3 is CASSLARRKTQYF. For the CDR3, the DNA is TGCGCCAGCAGCTTGGCGCGGAGGAAGACCCAGTACTTC.

The V gene is TRBV24-1, the J gene TRBJ2-3; the match to TRBD1 covers 9 bases. The CDR3 consists of 17 residues. Germline V gene data show CDR1 as KGHDR and CDR2 as SFDVKD. V trimming: 9 bases; J trimming: 5 bases; junction bases outside the gene matches: 17. The chain's CDR3 is CATQSPGPGQGGDTQYF. The CDR3 DNA follows: TGTGCCACCCAAAGCCCTGGTCCGGGACAGGGTGGAGATACGCAGTATTTT.

The chain links TRBV5-6 to TRBJ2-5; 9 nucleotides agree with TRBD1. Germline V gene data show CDR1 as SGHDT and CDR2 as YYEEEE. Unmatched junction bases numbered 6, after V lost 4 bases and J lost 5 bases. CDR3 length: 14 residues. CDR3 protein: CASSMGQGRETQYF. The CDR3 region has the DNA TGTGCCAGCAGCATGGGACAGGGTCGCGAGACCCAGTACTTC.

The J gene is TRBJ2-4, the V gene TRBV6-1; D remains unclear. CDR3 size: 15 residues. V was trimmed by 2 bases and J by 0 bases, leaving 8 bases between them. Germline-derived CDR1 and CDR2 are MNHNS and SASEGT. The CDR3 loop is CASSERHTAKNIQYF. The DNA of the CDR3 is TGTGCCAGCAGTGAACGACATACAGCCAAAAACATTCAGTACTTC.

A single count supports this clone. V gene TRBV7-3 combines with J gene TRBJ1-1, with a possible D match to TRBD1 (5 bases). CDR1 SGHTA and CDR2 FQGTGA come from the germline V gene. This CDR3 has 14 amino acids. Trimming cost V 0 bases and J 5 bases, with 10 bases left between them. The chain's CDR3 is CASSLTGGQTEAFF. CDR3 coding DNA: TGTGCCAGCAGCTTAACGGGAGGACAAACTGAAGCTTTCTTT.

CDR3: CASSVIGRGETQYF. The CDR3 DNA reads as TGCGCCAGCAGCGTTATCGGGAGAGGAGAGACCCAGTACTTC. The V call is TRBV5-1, the J call TRBJ2-5; D is possibly TRBD2 (6 bases). The CDR3 spans 14 residues. Germline assignment: CDR1 SGHRS and CDR2 YFSETQ. V dropped 4 bases and J dropped 4 bases, with 14 bases sitting between them.

The CDR3 reads CASSTGDLNEKLFF. CDR3 DNA: TGTGCCAGCAGCACAGGGGACCTTAATGAAAAACTGTTTTTT. The chain carries TRBV6-5 and TRBJ1-4; TRBD1 agrees at 7 bases. Unmatched junction bases numbered 5, after V lost 6 bases and J lost 4 bases. Germline V gene lookup returns CDR1 MNHEY and CDR2 SVGAGI. The CDR3 sequence is 14 residues long.

The chain recombines TRBV23-1 with TRBJ2-5; D is ambiguous. TRBV23-1 is known as an ORF, though its function is uncertain. The length of the CDR3 is 15 residues. V dropped 5 bases and J dropped 5 bases, with 18 bases sitting between them. CDR3 region: CASSSHRPVGETQYF. CDR3 sequence (DNA): TGCGCCAGCAGTTCCCACAGACCGGTGGGGGAGACCCAGTACTTC.

This rearrangement joins TRBV7-2 to TRBJ1-6; TRBD1 agrees at 9 bases. With 5 bases clipped from V and 7 bases from J, the junction kept 12 bases outside the gene matches. From germline, CDR1 is SGHTA and CDR2 FQGNSA. This CDR3 region has 17 residues. In DNA, the CDR3 is TGTGCCAGCAGCCACAGAACAGGGGGCGTATGGAATTCACCCCTCCACTTT. It yields the protein CASSHRTGGVWNSPLHF.

The chain recombines TRBV6-5 with TRBJ1-4, with TRBD1 as a possible D gene (5 bases). The V gene's germline CDR1 is MNHEY and CDR2 SVGAGI. V gave up 6 bases and J gave up 3 bases, with 8 bases separating them. The CDR3 is made up of 13 amino acids. CDR3 nucleotides: TGTGCCAGCAGCGGCAGGGCTAATGAAAAACTGTTTTTT. This gives the protein CASSGRANEKLFF.

This clone was observed a few times. V gene TRBV2 combines with J gene TRBJ2-7; D may be TRBD1 (5 bases). CDR1 is SNHLY and CDR2 is FYNNEI in the germline V gene. This CDR3 is built from 14 residues. V was trimmed by 2 bases and J by 0 bases, leaving 8 bases between them. In nucleotides, the CDR3 is TGTGCCAGCAGTGAACAACAGGACTCCTACGAGCAGTACGTC. Translation gives CASSEQQDSYEQYV.

The V call is TRBV24-1, the J call TRBJ2-5; D possibly matches TRBD1 or TRBD2 (6 bases each). Germline CDR1 KGHDR, CDR2 SFDVKD. V dropped 5 bases and J dropped 6 bases, with 15 bases sitting between them. The CDR3 runs to 14 residues. This chain's CDR3 is CATSARGAEKTQYF. The CDR3 region has the DNA TGTGCCACCAGTGCAAGGGGGGCAGAGAAGACCCAGTACTTC.